Below, 28 T cell receptor beta chains from the same sample are listed, as sequenced in a study of cytomegalovirus exposure and HLA in healthy donors. It was with 60 Vbeta and 13 Jbeta primers that the PCR ran. Using immunoSEQ multiplex PCR, the repertoire was profiled, and TCRdb retains in-frame clones only, with some absent. The data hold some 150,000 clones, with approximately 67% observed a single time. Sequencing was performed on PBMCs. All receptors derive from a middle-aged man in good health and CMV-seronegative.

A word on this clone: Relative to the germline gene, one junction end is altered; a read error may explain this. The sample carries other DNA sequences with the same CDR3. The chain is built from TRBV28 and TRBJ1-3, with 9 positions matching TRBD1. This CDR3 comprises 16 residues. CDR1 is MDHEN and CDR2 is SYDVKM in the germline V gene. The CDR3 DNA follows: TGTGCCAGTAGTTTGGGGGACAGGGCCTTCGGAAACACCATATATTTT. Amino acids: CASSLGDRAFGNTIYF.

The chain joins TRBV2 to TRBJ2-5; D uncertain. This CDR3 spans 14 amino acids. V was cut by 6 bases and J by 5 bases, with 16 bases left in between. Germline CDR1 is SNHLY and CDR2 is FYNNEI. The CDR3 protein is CASSPRRPEETQYF. CDR3 bases: TGTGCCAGCAGCCCCCGGCGGCCGGAGGAGACCCAGTACTTC.

J is TRBJ2-1 and V is TRBV2, with D perhaps matching TRBD2 (6 bases). The V gene lost 5 bases and the J gene lost 8 bases, with 7 bases spanning the gap. Germline lookup yields CDR1 SNHLY and CDR2 FYNNEI. The CDR3 consists of 11 residues. CDR3 residues: CASSWGDEQFF. The CDR3 nucleotides are TGTGCCAGCAGTTGGGGGGATGAGCAGTTCTTC. Looking up the rest from reference TRBV2 and TRBJ2-1 gives the full variable domain: EPEVTQTPSHQVTQMGQEVILRCVPISNHLYFYWYRQILGQKVEFLVSFYNNEISEKSEIFDDQFSVERPDGSNFTLKIRSTKLEDSAMYFCASSWGDEQFFGPGTRLTVL.

The V gene is TRBV6-6, the J gene TRBJ2-1, with D unclear. The germline V gene encodes CDR1 MNHNY and CDR2 SVGAGI (reference sequence). With 3 bases removed from V and 2 bases from J, the gap between germline ends came to 5 bases. The CDR3 runs 13 residues. The CDR3 loop is CASSYTAYNEQFF. CDR3 DNA: TGTGCCAGCAGTTATACAGCCTACAATGAGCAGTTCTTC.

V and J are TRBV9 and TRBJ2-1, with 7 bases identical to TRBD1. The junction had 6 bases not matched to a gene; V was cut back by 2 bases and J by 4 bases. This CDR3 region has 15 residues. The germline V gene has CDR1 SGDLS and CDR2 YYNGEE. CDR3 nucleotide sequence: TGTGCCAGCAGCGTCGGGACAGCACTATACAATGAGCAGTTCTTC. It is translated as CASSVGTALYNEQFF.

The rearrangement links TRBV7-2 to TRBJ1-2; no reliable D call. CDR1 and CDR2 from the germline V gene are SGHTA and FQGNSA. This CDR3 comprises 14 residues. The V gene lost 1 base and the J gene lost 1 base, with 7 bases spanning the gap. The CDR3 DNA follows: TGTGCCAGCAGCTTAGGGCCCGTTAACTATGGCTACACCTTC. Translation gives CASSLGPVNYGYTF.

The J gene is TRBJ2-7, the V gene TRBV7-9; possible D gene TRBD1, 5 bases. V was shortened by 2 bases and J by 2 bases, with 10 bases between the two germline ends. The length of the CDR3 is 14 residues. The germline V gene encodes CDR1 SEHNR and CDR2 FQNEAQ (reference sequence). The CDR3 here is CASSLWEGAYEQYF. For the CDR3, the DNA is TGTGCCAGCAGCTTATGGGAAGGGGCCTACGAGCAGTACTTC. Filled out from reference TRBV7-9 and TRBJ2-7, the complete variable domain reads DTGVSQNPRHKITKRGQNVTFRCDPISEHNRLYWYRQTLGQGPEFLTYFQNEAQLEKSRLLSDRFSAERPKGSFSTLEIQRTEQGDSAMYLCASSLWEGAYEQYFGPGTRLTVT.

The chain employs TRBV2 and TRBJ1-1; 11 bases agree with TRBD1. J was trimmed by 1 base and V by 4 bases; bases with no gene match: 11. Germline V gene lookup returns CDR1 SNHLY and CDR2 FYNNEI. The CDR3 is 18 amino acids. Here the CDR3 DNA reads TGTGCCAGCAGTGGGCATCCGGGACAGGGGGAGGGGAACACTGAAGCTTTCTTT. Encoded protein: CASSGHPGQGEGNTEAFF. The whole variable domain, filled in from reference TRBV2 and TRBJ1-1, reads EPEVTQTPSHQVTQMGQEVILRCVPISNHLYFYWYRQILGQKVEFLVSFYNNEISEKSEIFDDQFSVERPDGSNFTLKIRSTKLEDSAMYFCASSGHPGQGEGNTEAFFGQGTRLTVV.

V usage is TRBV19 and J usage is TRBJ2-5; 12 bases align to TRBD1. From germline, CDR1 is LNHDA and CDR2 SQIVND (reference sequence). The CDR3 consists of 15 residues. Losses at the gene ends were 10 bases for V and 3 bases for J; bases not matched to a gene: 9. The CDR3 sequence is CATRDRGRPEETQYF. DNA of the CDR3: TGTGCCACCCGGGACAGGGGGCGCCCCGAAGAGACCCAGTACTTC.

This chain connects TRBV4-2 to TRBJ2-5; 11 positions match TRBD2. This CDR3 is built from 15 residues. The V and J ends lost 4 bases and 2 bases, in that order; junction bases with no gene match: 3. CDR1 is LGHNA and CDR2 is YNFKEQ in the germline V gene. Written as DNA, the CDR3 is TGTGCCAGCAGCCTGGGACTAGCGGAACAAGAGACCCAGTACTTC. Translation: CASSLGLAEQETQYF.

This clone was detected once. The rearrangement links TRBV18 to TRBJ1-5, with a weak D call TRBD1 (5 bases). Germline assignment: CDR1 KGHSH and CDR2 LQKENI. Trimming pared 6 bases from V and 2 bases from J, leaving 11 bases between. CDR3 length: 14 residues. Written as DNA, the CDR3 is TGTGCCAGCTCCCGGGGGGAGGGCAATCAGCCCCAGCATTTT. Its protein is CASSRGEGNQPQHF.

This clone showed up just once. CDR3 in amino acids: CASSLRQGGPQETQYF. For the CDR3, the DNA is TGTGCCAGCAGCCTTCGACAGGGGGGGCCCCAAGAGACCCAGTACTTC. The chain carries TRBV13 and TRBJ2-5; 9 bases match TRBD1. Germline values: CDR1 PRHDT, CDR2 FYEKMQ (reference sequence). Trimming cost V 5 bases and J 1 base; bases outside gene matches: 8. The CDR3 spans 16 residues.

This clone has only a few counts. This rearrangement joins TRBV6-1 to TRBJ2-1; maybe TRBD2 (5 bases). Trimming removed 2 bases from V and 0 bases from J, with 11 bases in between. The germline gives CDR1 MNHNS, CDR2 SASEGT. There are 16 residues in the CDR3. In DNA, the CDR3 is TGTGCCAGCAGTGAACGGCGGGCCAGCTCCTACAATGAGCAGTTCTTC. Translating gives CASSERRASSYNEQFF.

This chain connects TRBV5-4 to TRBJ1-1, with D possibly TRBD1 on 6 matching bases. Per germline, CDR1 SGHNT and CDR2 YYREEE (reference sequence). The CDR3 totals 15 residues. The V end lost 1 base, the J end lost 2 bases, and 12 bases lay between the germline ends. CDR3: CASSLQGSRNTEAFF. The CDR3 nucleotides are TGTGCCAGCAGCTTGCAGGGGTCCCGAAACACTGAAGCTTTCTTT. The full variable domain, with the rest looked up from reference TRBV5-4 and TRBJ1-1, is ETGVTQSPTHLIKTRGQQVTLRCSSQSGHNTVSWYQQALGQGPQFIFQYYREEENGRGNFPPRFSGLQFPNYSSELNVNALELDDSALYLCASSLQGSRNTEAFFGQGTRLTVV.

The chain carries TRBV2 and TRBJ1-1; TRBD1 is a possible D gene (6 bases). Trimming cost V 6 bases and J 6 bases, with 14 bases left between them. The germline gives CDR1 SNHLY, CDR2 FYNNEI. CDR3 length: 13 residues. The CDR3 nucleotides read TGTGCCAGCAGCCCTCGGGGGGCCGCTGAAGCTTTCTTT. Its translation is CASSPRGAAEAFF.

This chain connects TRBV13 to TRBJ2-1; 9 nucleotides agree with TRBD2. The germline V gene has CDR1 PRHDT and CDR2 FYEKMQ (reference sequence). With 5 bases clipped from V and 1 base from J, the junction kept 3 bases outside the gene matches. The CDR3 totals 15 residues. In DNA, the CDR3 is TGTGCCAGCAGCATTAGCGGGAGATCCTACAATGAGCAGTTCTTC. Translating it yields CASSISGRSYNEQFF.

The V call is TRBV6-1, the J call TRBJ2-2, with 9 bases identical to TRBD1. The V gene's germline CDR1 is MNHNS and CDR2 SASEGT. CDR3 length: 15 residues. V lost 6 bases, J lost 5 bases, and 7 bases stayed unmatched. CDR3 DNA sequence: TGTGCCAGCAGGGGACAGGGAATGAGTACCGGGGAGCTGTTTTTT. Its protein is CASRGQGMSTGELFF.

The chain combines TRBV10-3 with TRBJ2-7; 10 nucleotides align to TRBD1. This CDR3 spans 14 amino acids. J lost 5 bases, V lost 8 bases, and 9 bases had no gene match. Germline CDR1 ENHRY, CDR2 SYGVKD. CDR3 in amino acids: CAIGRGQGRDEQYF. The CDR3 DNA is TGTGCCATCGGAAGGGGACAGGGGCGCGACGAGCAGTACTTC.

The chain employs TRBV5-1 and TRBJ2-3; 10 nucleotides match TRBD1. The germline gives CDR1 SGHRS, CDR2 YFSETQ. V lost 3 bases, J lost 5 bases, and 9 bases stayed unmatched. The CDR3 totals 16 residues. This CDR3 is CASSWNPGQGLDTQYF. In DNA, the CDR3 is TGCGCCAGCAGCTGGAATCCGGGACAGGGGTTAGATACGCAGTATTTT.

CDR3 region: CASSLDGLGTQYF. CDR3 bases: TGTGCCAGCAGCTTAGACGGTCTCGGGACCCAGTACTTC. The V gene is TRBV7-9, the J gene TRBJ2-5; D remains unclear. This CDR3 is 13 amino acids long. The V gene lost 1 base and the J gene lost 7 bases, with 10 bases spanning the gap. CDR1 and CDR2 (germline): SEHNR, FQNEAQ (reference sequence).

The V and J genes are TRBV28 and TRBJ2-3, with 7 nucleotides matching TRBD1. After removal of 6 bases from V and 2 bases from J, the junction contained 11 bases not matched to a gene. Germline CDR1 and CDR2: MDHEN and SYDVKM. The CDR3 is 16 residues long. The CDR3 protein is CASSWPGTASTDTQYF. As DNA, the CDR3 is TGTGCCAGCAGCTGGCCCGGGACAGCCTCCACAGATACGCAGTATTTT.

The CDR3 region is CASSFWSPPETQYF. The DNA of the CDR3 is TGTGCCAGCAGCTTTTGGAGCCCGCCGGAGACCCAGTACTTC. The chain uses TRBV5-4 and TRBJ2-5, with D uncertain. The CDR3 is made up of 14 amino acids. V dropped 2 bases and J dropped 5 bases, with 13 bases sitting between them. Germline V CDR1 and CDR2: SGHNT, YYREEE (reference sequence).

This clone was found a few times. The gene calls are TRBV28 and TRBJ1-6; D uncertain. The CDR3 contains 12 residues. Germline V CDR1 and CDR2: MDHEN, SYDVKM. V was shortened by 3 bases and J by 9 bases, with 6 bases between the two germline ends. This chain's CDR3 is CASSFGFSPLHF. CDR3 sequence (DNA): TGTGCCAGCAGTTTCGGGTTTTCACCCCTCCACTTT.

This clone was picked up a small number of times. The V call is TRBV7-8, the J call TRBJ2-3; TRBD2 matches 13 bases. V was pared by 4 bases and J by 5 bases, with 9 bases of the junction left unmatched. CDR3 length: 17 residues. Per the germline V gene, CDR1 is SGHVS and CDR2 is FQNEAQ. The CDR3 DNA follows: TGTGCCAGCAGCTCACGGACTAGCGGGGGTTTGGGAGATACGCAGTATTTT. As protein: CASSSRTSGGLGDTQYF.

This sequence joins TRBV28 and TRBJ2-7, with 7 bases aligning to TRBD1. The CDR3 is 15 residues long. V dropped 4 bases and J dropped 3; count of bases not matched to a gene: 9. The germline V gene has CDR1 MDHEN and CDR2 SYDVKM. Here the CDR3 DNA reads TGTGCCAGCAGTTCCCCCTCCGGGACAGTCTACGAGCAGTACTTC. It specifies CASSSPSGTVYEQYF.

This sequence joins TRBV5-6 and TRBJ2-7; TRBD1 matches at 9 bases. Germline values: CDR1 SGHDT, CDR2 YYEEEE. J was trimmed by 1 base and V by 3 bases; bases with no gene match: 5. The CDR3 contains 15 residues. The CDR3 reads CASSSDRGPSYEQYF. As DNA, the CDR3 is TGTGCCAGCAGCTCGGACAGGGGTCCTTCCTACGAGCAGTACTTC. Full variable domain (rest looked up from reference TRBV5-6 and TRBJ2-7): DAGVTQSPTHLIKTRGQQVTLRCSPKSGHDTVSWYQQALGQGPQFIFQYYEEEERQRGNFPDRFSGHQFPNYSSELNVNALLLGDSALYLCASSSDRGPSYEQYFGPGTRLTVT.

V is TRBV27 and J is TRBJ2-3; 8 positions agree with TRBD2. CDR3 length: 17 residues. Germline trimming cut 0 bases from V and 5 bases from J; bases unmatched to any gene: 10. Germline-derived CDR1 and CDR2 are MNHEY and SMNVEV (reference sequence). The CDR3 region is CASSLSWGGGRQDTQYF. The CDR3 DNA reads TGTGCCAGCAGTTTATCGTGGGGCGGGGGGCGCCAAGATACGCAGTATTTT.

This clone was found a few times. This chain joins TRBV2 and TRBJ2-7; tentative D call: TRBD1 (6 bases). V lost 6 bases and J lost 0, with 12 bases in between. The CDR3 covers 14 residues. Looked up from germline, CDR1 is SNHLY and CDR2 is FYNNEI. CDR3 amino acids: CASRSQGTSYEQYF. The CDR3 nucleotides are TGTGCCAGCAGGTCTCAGGGGACCTCCTACGAGCAGTACTTC.